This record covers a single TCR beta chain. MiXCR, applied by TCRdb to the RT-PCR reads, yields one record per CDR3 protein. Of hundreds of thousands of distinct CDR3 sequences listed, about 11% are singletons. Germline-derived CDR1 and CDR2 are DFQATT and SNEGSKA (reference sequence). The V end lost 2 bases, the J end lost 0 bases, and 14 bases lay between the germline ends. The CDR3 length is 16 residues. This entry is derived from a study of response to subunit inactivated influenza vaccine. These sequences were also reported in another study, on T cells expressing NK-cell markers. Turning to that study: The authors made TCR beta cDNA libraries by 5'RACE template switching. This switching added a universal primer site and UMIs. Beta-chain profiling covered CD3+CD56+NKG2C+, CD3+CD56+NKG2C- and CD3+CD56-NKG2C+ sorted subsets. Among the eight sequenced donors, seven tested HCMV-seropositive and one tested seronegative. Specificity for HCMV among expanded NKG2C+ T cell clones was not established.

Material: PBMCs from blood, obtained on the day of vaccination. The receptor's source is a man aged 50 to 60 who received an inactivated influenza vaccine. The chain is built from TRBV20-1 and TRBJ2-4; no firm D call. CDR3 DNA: TGCAGTGCTAGACCTCTTAAGGGCGAAGCCAAAAACATTCAGTACTTC. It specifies CSARPLKGEAKNIQYF.